The 18 T cell receptor beta chains below all came from one sample that was sequenced in a study of blood T cell repertoires in COVID-19. Profiling relied on immunoSEQ multiplex PCR, and the TCRdb table lists in-frame clones only, not all of them. The data contain 200,000 to 250,000 clones, around 82% of them singletons. Specimen: PBMCs or T cells enriched from blood (not recorded which). The receptors here all came from a man aged 30 to 39 with acute COVID-19.

J is TRBJ1-5 and V is TRBV4-1; D is perhaps TRBD1 (6 bases). The CDR3 totals 15 residues. Germline loops: CDR1 MGHRA, CDR2 YSYEKL. V was pared by 3 bases and J by 7 bases, with 16 bases between. CDR3 in DNA: TGCGCCAGCAGCCATTCACAGGGAATTGGGCAGCCCCAGCATTTT. Translation gives CASSHSQGIGQPQHF.

The V call is TRBV10-2, the J call TRBJ2-7; 7 bases are shared with TRBD1. Losses at the gene ends were 7 bases for V and 0 bases for J; bases not matched to a gene: 9. The CDR3 is 15 residues long. From germline, CDR1 is WSHSY and CDR2 SAAADI. CDR3 in DNA: TGCGCCAGCACCCGCGAAGGGACAGTCTCCTACGAGCAGTACTTC. Translation: CASTREGTVSYEQYF.

The rearrangement uses TRBV3-1 (or the pseudogene TRBV3-2) and TRBJ1-1; tentative D call: TRBD1 (5 bases). This CDR3 contains 15 residues. Between the trimmed V and J ends, which lost 1 base and 4 bases, there was a span of 13 bases. Germline CDR1 is LGHDT and CDR2 is YNNKEL (reference sequence). CDR3 bases: TGTGCCAGCAGCCAAGTTTTGGGGCTGAGCACTGAAGCTTTCTTT. Translating gives CASSQVLGLSTEAFF.

The chain employs TRBV9 and TRBJ2-7; 8 nucleotides agree with TRBD1. Germline CDR1 is SGDLS and CDR2 is YYNGEE. This CDR3 has 14 amino acids. V was pared by 4 bases and J by 0 bases, with 3 bases of the junction left unmatched. CDR3 nucleotide sequence: TGTGCCAGCAGCCCCGGGACAGGCTCCTACGAGCAGTACTTC. Translation gives CASSPGTGSYEQYF.

The V call is TRBV6-1, the J call TRBJ1-2; D perhaps matches TRBD1 (6 bases). The length of the CDR3 is 14 residues. From germline, CDR1 is MNHNS and CDR2 SASEGT. Trimming took off 2 bases at V and 8 bases at J, with 15 bases between the two ends. CDR3 sequence (DNA): TGTGCCAGCAGTGAAATTGTAACAGGGCGAGGCTACACCTTC. Protein: CASSEIVTGRGYTF.

This clone was counted once. V usage is TRBV28 and J usage is TRBJ1-5; D not certain. Germline V gene lookup returns CDR1 MDHEN and CDR2 SYDVKM. The V gene lost 8 bases and the J gene lost 6 bases, with 8 bases spanning the gap. The CDR3 length is 11 residues. The CDR3 spells CASRGSQPQHF. In DNA form, the CDR3 reads TGTGCCAGCCGGGGTAGTCAGCCCCAGCATTTT. The full variable domain, in which reference TRBV28 and TRBJ1-5 provide the parts outside the CDR3, is DVKVTQSSRYLVKRTGEKVFLECVQDMDHENMFWYRQDPGLGLRLIYFSYDVKMKEKGDIPEGYSVSREKKERFSLILESASTNQTSMYLCASRGSQPQHFGDGTRLSIL.

For the CDR3, the DNA is TGTGCCAGTAGTAAACAGGGACAGCCCCAGCATTTT. Residues: CASSKQGQPQHF. The chain recombines TRBV19 with TRBJ1-5, with D perhaps matching TRBD1 (6 bases). V lost 4 bases and J lost 7, with 8 bases in between. The CDR3 is made up of 12 amino acids. Looked up from germline, CDR1 is LNHDA and CDR2 is SQIVND (reference sequence). Full variable domain (remainder filled in from reference TRBV19 and TRBJ1-5): DGGITQSPKYLFRKEGQNVTLSCEQNLNHDAMYWYRQDPGQGLRLIYYSQIVNDFQKGDIAEGYSVSREKKESFPLTVTSAQKNPTAFYLCASSKQGQPQHFGDGTRLSIL.

The V gene is TRBV13, the J gene TRBJ1-5; the match to TRBD1 covers 10 bases. Germline assignment: CDR1 PRHDT and CDR2 FYEKMQ (reference sequence). Trimming took 2 bases from V and 6 from J; bases not matched to a gene: 4. The CDR3 runs 15 residues. The chain's CDR3 is CASSLWGQGPQPQHF. The CDR3, as DNA: TGTGCCAGCAGCTTATGGGGACAGGGGCCTCAGCCCCAGCATTTT. Complete variable domain (other parts from reference TRBV13 and TRBJ1-5): AAGVIQSPRHLIKEKRETATLKCYPIPRHDTVYWYQQGPGQDPQFLISFYEKMQSDKGSIPDRFSAQQFSDYHSELNMSSLELGDSALYFCASSLWGQGPQPQHFGDGTRLSIL.

The rearrangement links TRBV6-5 to TRBJ1-6; D gene unclear. Germline CDR1 MNHEY, CDR2 SVGAGI. This CDR3 comprises 15 residues. Deletions cut 7 bases from V and 2 bases from J, with 12 bases between. The CDR3 protein is CASTPSGTYNSPLHF. The CDR3 bases are TGTGCCAGCACCCCGTCGGGGACCTATAATTCACCCCTCCACTTT.

The CDR3 nucleotides are TGTGCCACCAGCAGAGATCGGGGGGCCTACAATGAGCAGTTCTTC. It codes for CATSRDRGAYNEQFF. The V and J genes are TRBV15 and TRBJ2-1, with 7 bases matching TRBD2. Trimming at V came to 0 bases and at J to 2 bases, leaving 1 base not matched to a gene. CDR1 is LNHNV and CDR2 is YYDKDF in the germline V gene (reference sequence). This CDR3 comprises 15 residues.

The rearrangement links TRBV18 to TRBJ2-3, with 10 bases matching TRBD2. J lost 0 bases, V lost 3 bases, and 12 bases had no gene match. From germline, CDR1 is KGHSH and CDR2 LQKENI. This CDR3 has 19 amino acids. CDR3 in amino acids: CASSPIGASGGTSTDTQYF. The CDR3 DNA is TGTGCCAGCTCACCCATCGGAGCTAGCGGGGGTACTAGCACAGATACGCAGTATTTT.

This clone came up once. The chain joins TRBV5-1 to TRBJ2-1; D is unclear. CDR3 length equals 15 residues. V was cut by 0 bases and J by 4 bases, with 11 bases left in between. Germline CDR1 reads SGHRS; CDR2 reads YFSETQ. Written as DNA, the CDR3 is TGCGCCAGCAGCTTGGTTTCTTCTAATTACAATGAGCAGTTCTTC. As protein: CASSLVSSNYNEQFF. The complete variable domain, with remaining parts taken from reference TRBV5-1 and TRBJ2-1, reads KAGVTQTPRYLIKTRGQQVTLSCSPISGHRSVSWYQQTPGQGLQFLFEYFSETQRNKGNFPGRFSGRQFSNSRSEMNVSTLELGDSALYLCASSLVSSNYNEQFFGPGTRLTVL.

The chain is built from TRBV5-1 and TRBJ2-3; D not certain. This CDR3 spans 12 amino acids. The V gene lost 5 bases and the J gene lost 2 bases, with 6 bases spanning the gap. Germline-derived CDR1 and CDR2 are SGHRS and YFSETQ. The CDR3 nucleotides are TGCGCCAGCAGTTACAACACAGATACGCAGTATTTT. Protein product: CASSYNTDTQYF.

This chain links TRBV28 with TRBJ1-2, with D perhaps TRBD1 (5 bases). The CDR3 is 17 amino acids. Deletions cut 5 bases from V and 4 bases from J, with 23 bases between. From germline, CDR1 is MDHEN and CDR2 SYDVKM. The CDR3 nucleotides read TGTGCCAGCAGTCACGGGACGGGACTCTTTAAAGGCTATGGCTACACCTTC. Its translation: CASSHGTGLFKGYGYTF.

Concerning this clone: One end of the junction varies from germline; a read error may be responsible. This chain links TRBV5-4 with TRBJ2-3, with 10 bases matching TRBD2. Germline V gives CDR1 SGHNT, CDR2 YYREEE (reference sequence). CDR3 length equals 12 residues. CDR3 region: CASSLGGTSVVF. Written as DNA, the CDR3 is TGTGCCAGCAGCTTAGGGGGGACTAGCGTTGTTTTT.

This chain links TRBV9 with TRBJ2-5, with D unresolved. The CDR3 runs 13 residues. V lost 0 bases, J lost 5 bases, and 8 bases lay in between. The germline CDR1 and CDR2 sequences are SGDLS and YYNGEE. The CDR3 DNA follows: TGTGCCAGCAGCGTAGATCTGAGGGAGACCCAGTACTTC. Translation gives CASSVDLRETQYF.

The chain is built from TRBV19 and TRBJ1-4; D is undetermined. V lost 6 bases and J 8 bases, leaving 10 bases between the germline ends. There are 12 residues in the CDR3. Germline V lookup: CDR1 LNHDA, CDR2 SQIVND (reference sequence). Here the CDR3 DNA reads TGTGCCAGTAGCCCTCGTTTGGAAAAACTGTTTTTT. Translated: CASSPRLEKLFF.

V and J are TRBV28 and TRBJ2-5, with 8 nucleotides matching TRBD1. The CDR3 consists of 14 residues. Germline-derived CDR1 and CDR2 are MDHEN and SYDVKM. V was pared by 5 bases and J by 5 bases, with 7 bases of the junction left unmatched. For the CDR3, the DNA is TGTGCCAGCAGTCCTGACAGGGGACGGGAGACCCAGTACTTC. Its translation is CASSPDRGRETQYF. Variable domain in full (rest from reference TRBV28 and TRBJ2-5): DVKVTQSSRYLVKRTGEKVFLECVQDMDHENMFWYRQDPGLGLRLIYFSYDVKMKEKGDIPEGYSVSREKKERFSLILESASTNQTSMYLCASSPDRGRETQYFGPGTRLLVL.